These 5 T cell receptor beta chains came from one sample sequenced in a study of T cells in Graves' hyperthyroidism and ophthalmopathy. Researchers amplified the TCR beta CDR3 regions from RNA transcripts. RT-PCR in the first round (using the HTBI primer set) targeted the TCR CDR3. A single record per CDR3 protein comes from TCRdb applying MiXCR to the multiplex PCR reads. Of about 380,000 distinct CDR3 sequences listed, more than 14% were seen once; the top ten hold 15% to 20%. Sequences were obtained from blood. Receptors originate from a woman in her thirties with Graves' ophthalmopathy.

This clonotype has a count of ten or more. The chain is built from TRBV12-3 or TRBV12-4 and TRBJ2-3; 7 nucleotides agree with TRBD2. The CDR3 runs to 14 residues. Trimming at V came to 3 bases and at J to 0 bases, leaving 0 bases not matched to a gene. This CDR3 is CASSLRGSTDTQYF. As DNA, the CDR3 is TGTGCCAGCAGTTTGCGGGGGAGCACAGATACGCAGTATTTT.

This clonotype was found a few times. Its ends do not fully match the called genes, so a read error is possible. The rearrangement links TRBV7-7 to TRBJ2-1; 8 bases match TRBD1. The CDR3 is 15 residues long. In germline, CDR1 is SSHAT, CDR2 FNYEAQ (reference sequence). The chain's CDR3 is CASSSGTGPYNEQFF. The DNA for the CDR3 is TGTGCTAGCAGCTCCGGGACAGGTCCTTACAATGAGCAGTTCTTC.

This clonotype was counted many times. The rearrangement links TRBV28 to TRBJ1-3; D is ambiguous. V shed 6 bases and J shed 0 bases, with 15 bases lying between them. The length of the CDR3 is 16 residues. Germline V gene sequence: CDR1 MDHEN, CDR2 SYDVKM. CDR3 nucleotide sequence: TGTGCCAGCAGCCCCCAACTTCCCATCTCTGGAAACACCATATATTTT. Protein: CASSPQLPISGNTIYF. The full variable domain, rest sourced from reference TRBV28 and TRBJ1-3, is DVKVTQSSRYLVKRTGEKVFLECVQDMDHENMFWYRQDPGLGLRLIYFSYDVKMKEKGDIPEGYSVSREKKERFSLILESASTNQTSMYLCASSPQLPISGNTIYFGEGSWLTVV.

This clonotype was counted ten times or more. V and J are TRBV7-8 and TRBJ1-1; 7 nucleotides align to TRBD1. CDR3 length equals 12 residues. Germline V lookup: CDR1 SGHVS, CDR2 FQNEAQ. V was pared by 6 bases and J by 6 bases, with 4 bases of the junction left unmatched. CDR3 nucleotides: TGTGCCAGCAGTCACAGGGGACCTGAAGCTTTCTTT. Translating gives CASSHRGPEAFF. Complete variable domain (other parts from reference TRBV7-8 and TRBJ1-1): GAGVSQSPRYKVAKRGQDVALRCDPISGHVSLFWYQQALGQGPEFLTYFQNEAQLDKSGLPSDRFFAERPEGSVSTLKIQRTQQEDSAVYLCASSHRGPEAFFGQGTRLTVV.

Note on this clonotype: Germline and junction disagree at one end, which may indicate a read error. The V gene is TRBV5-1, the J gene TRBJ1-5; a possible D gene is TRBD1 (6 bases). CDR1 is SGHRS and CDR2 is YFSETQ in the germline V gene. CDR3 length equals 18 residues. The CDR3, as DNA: TGCGCCAGCAGCTACCTTGATCCTCGACAGGTACTCAATCGGCCCCAGCATTTT. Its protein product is CASSYLDPRQVLNRPQHF.